The clone carrying this T cell receptor (beta chain) has only a few counts. This specimen belongs to a study of blood T cell repertoires in COVID-19. Study-level information: Both acute and convalescent COVID-19 samples were obtained from the United States, Italy and Spain. T cells, B-cell-depleted T cells, or PBMCs supplied cDNA or gDNA.

Enrolment of Seattle patients took place during active infection, and they were followed longitudinally. Produced via immunoSEQ multiplex PCR; TCRdb's table is partial and in-frame only. Among about 82,000 clones listed, 75% to 85% were seen once. Specimen: peripheral blood. This TCR derives from a man between 60 and 75 years old with COVID-19, enrolled during active disease.

This chain's CDR3 is CASSLTGQENYGYTF. The CDR3 DNA reads as TGCGCCAGCAGCTTGACCGGACAGGAAAACTATGGCTACACCTTC. The chain couples TRBV5-1 to TRBJ1-2; 7 nucleotides match TRBD1. Germline assignment: CDR1 SGHRS and CDR2 YFSETQ. Losses at the gene ends were 1 base for V and 2 bases for J; bases not matched to a gene: 5. This CDR3 is 15 amino acids long. Complete variable domain (other parts from reference TRBV5-1 and TRBJ1-2): KAGVTQTPRYLIKTRGQQVTLSCSPISGHRSVSWYQQTPGQGLQFLFEYFSETQRNKGNFPGRFSGRQFSNSRSEMNVSTLELGDSALYLCASSLTGQENYGYTFGSGTRLTVV.